The T cell receptor beta chain described here comes from a study of metastatic and nonmetastatic thyroid tumors. As for the study in general: Peripheral blood and tumor or nodule samples from malignant and benign thyroid patients were compared.

Notes on the study in general: Within blood and tumor, benign nodules reportedly had significantly lower TCR beta diversity than malignant thyroid tumors did.

Each patient came to thyroid surgery without any prior treatment (of any kind). The length of the CDR3 is 13 residues. Trimming removed 6 bases from V and 0 bases from J, with 8 bases in between. Germline values: CDR1 SGHNT, CDR2 YENEEA. In its sample, this clone is medium-sized. Antigen: not known. The same CDR3 also results from other DNA sequences found in this sample. Authors' processing steps: The authors used CDR3 differences across clinicopathological groups to build a distant-metastasis classifier for papillary thyroid cancer. Through MiXCR, TCRdb re-clonotyped the PCR reads. For this entry, the V and J calls and clone size follow TCRdb and not the study's own pipeline. The data hold 14,000 or so clones, with approximately 30% observed a single time.

The sequence was collected from a male donor with papillary thyroid cancer or a benign thyroid nodule (not recorded which). Some clones in this sample may be carry-over from other donors' samples. Sequenced: tumor tissue. The chain combines TRBV11-3 with TRBJ1-2; D is undetermined. CDR3 sequence: CASRQGPNYGYTF. The CDR3 DNA reads as TGTGCCAGCAGGCAAGGACCTAACTATGGCTACACCTTC.